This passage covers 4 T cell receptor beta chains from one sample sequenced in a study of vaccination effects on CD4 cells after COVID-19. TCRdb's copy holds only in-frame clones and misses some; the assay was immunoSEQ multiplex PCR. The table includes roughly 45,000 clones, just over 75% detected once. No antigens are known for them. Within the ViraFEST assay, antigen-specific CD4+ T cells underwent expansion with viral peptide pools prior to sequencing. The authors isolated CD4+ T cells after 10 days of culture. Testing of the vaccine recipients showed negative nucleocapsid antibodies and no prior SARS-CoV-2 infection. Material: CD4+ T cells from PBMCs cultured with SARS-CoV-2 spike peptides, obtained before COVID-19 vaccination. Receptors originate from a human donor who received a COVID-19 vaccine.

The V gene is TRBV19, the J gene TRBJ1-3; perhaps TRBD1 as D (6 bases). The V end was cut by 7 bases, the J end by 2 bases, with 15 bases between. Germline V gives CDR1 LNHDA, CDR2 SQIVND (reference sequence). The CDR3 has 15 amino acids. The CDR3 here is CASKPTGSPGNTIYF. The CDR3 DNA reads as TGTGCCAGTAAACCGACAGGTTCGCCTGGAAACACCATATATTTT.

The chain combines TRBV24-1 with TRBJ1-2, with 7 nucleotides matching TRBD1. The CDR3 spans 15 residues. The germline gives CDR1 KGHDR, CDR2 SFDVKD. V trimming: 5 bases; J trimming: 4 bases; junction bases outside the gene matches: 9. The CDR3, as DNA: TGTGCCACCAGTGCCCGCCGACAGGGCGGCTATGGCTACACCTTC. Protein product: CATSARRQGGYGYTF.

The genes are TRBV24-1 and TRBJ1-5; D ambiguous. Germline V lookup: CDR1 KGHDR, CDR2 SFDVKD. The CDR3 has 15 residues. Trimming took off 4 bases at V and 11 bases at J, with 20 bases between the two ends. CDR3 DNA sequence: TGTGCCACCAGTGACACCGCGGATCCGATTCGGGCCCAGCATTTT. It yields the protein CATSDTADPIRAQHF.

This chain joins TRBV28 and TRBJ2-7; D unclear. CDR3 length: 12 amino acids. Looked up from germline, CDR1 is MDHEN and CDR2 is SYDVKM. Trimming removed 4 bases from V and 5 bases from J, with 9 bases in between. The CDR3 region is CASSSVLDEQYV. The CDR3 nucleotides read TGTGCCAGCAGTTCAGTTTTGGACGAGCAGTACGTC.